One and the same sample provided the 25 T cell receptor beta chains below, sequenced in a study of OX40 agonist ivuxolimab in advanced cancers. Sequencing was performed with immunoSEQ multiplex PCR; in TCRdb, only in-frame clones are kept and a portion is missing. Here the sample spans tens of thousands of clones, 75% to 95% being singletons. Here the sequenced sample was CD4+ or CD8+ T cells sorted from blood, taken in a trial of the OX40 agonist ivuxolimab. The origin of the receptors is an adult with an advanced solid tumor such as melanoma, head and neck, liver or kidney cancer.

This rearrangement joins TRBV7-9 to TRBJ1-1; D not certain. This CDR3 spans 14 amino acids. Germline V gene lookup returns CDR1 SEHNR and CDR2 FQNEAQ (reference sequence). Trimming removed 7 bases from V and 2 bases from J, with 14 bases in between. CDR3 nucleotides: TGTGCCAGCACCTTGGAGGGATTAAACACTGAAGCTTTCTTT. Amino acid sequence: CASTLEGLNTEAFF. Complete variable domain (other parts from reference TRBV7-9 and TRBJ1-1): DTGVSQNPRHKITKRGQNVTFRCDPISEHNRLYWYRQTLGQGPEFLTYFQNEAQLEKSRLLSDRFSAERPKGSFSTLEIQRTEQGDSAMYLCASTLEGLNTEAFFGQGTRLTVV.

The V call is TRBV28, the J call TRBJ1-2; 8 nucleotides align to TRBD1. With 7 bases clipped from V and 8 bases from J, the junction kept 12 bases outside the gene matches. CDR1 is MDHEN and CDR2 is SYDVKM in the germline V gene. The CDR3 runs 14 residues. CDR3 DNA sequence: TGTGCCAGCACCCGCCCCGGACAGGGCGGAGGCTACACCTTC. Amino acid sequence: CASTRPGQGGGYTF.

This chain connects TRBV9 to TRBJ2-7; 10 bases line up with TRBD2. The junction had 3 bases not matched to a gene; V was cut back by 0 bases and J by 6 bases. CDR3 size: 14 residues. CDR1 is SGDLS and CDR2 is YYNGEE in the germline V gene. CDR3 loop: CASSVDPSGSEQYF. Written as DNA, the CDR3 is TGTGCCAGCAGCGTAGACCCTAGCGGGAGCGAGCAGTACTTC. The full variable domain, completed using reference TRBV9 and TRBJ2-7, is DSGVTQTPKHLITATGQRVTLRCSPRSGDLSVYWYQQSLDQGLQFLIQYYNGEERAKGNILERFSAQQFPDLHSELNLSSLELGDSALYFCASSVDPSGSEQYFGPGTRLTVT.

The chain is built from TRBV19 and TRBJ1-2; D is undetermined. The CDR3 has 15 amino acids. V lost 7 bases and J lost 7, with 22 bases in between. Germline CDR1 is LNHDA and CDR2 is SQIVND (reference sequence). The CDR3 here is CASNVDRQDRRGYTF. For the CDR3, the DNA is TGTGCCAGTAACGTAGACCGGCAGGATCGCCGTGGCTACACCTTC. The full variable domain, completed using reference TRBV19 and TRBJ1-2, is DGGITQSPKYLFRKEGQNVTLSCEQNLNHDAMYWYRQDPGQGLRLIYYSQIVNDFQKGDIAEGYSVSREKKESFPLTVTSAQKNPTAFYLCASNVDRQDRRGYTFGSGTRLTVV.

V usage is TRBV6-1 and J usage is TRBJ1-2; 7 positions match TRBD1. There are 13 residues in the CDR3. Per germline, CDR1 MNHNS and CDR2 SASEGT. V was clipped by 3 bases and J by 7 bases; unmatched bases: 5. The DNA for the CDR3 is TGTGCCAGCAGTGAGTCAGGGGGACGTGGCTACACCTTC. Protein sequence: CASSESGGRGYTF.

The J gene is TRBJ1-4, the V gene TRBV28; 7 bases are shared with TRBD1. The CDR3 totals 15 residues. The V segment lost 1 base and the J segment 6 bases; nucleotides outside the gene matches: 5. Germline loops: CDR1 MDHEN, CDR2 SYDVKM. The CDR3 loop is CASSLFRGRDEKLFF. Written as DNA, the CDR3 is TGTGCCAGCAGTTTATTTAGGGGGCGAGATGAAAAACTGTTTTTT.

The chain joins TRBV12-5 to TRBJ2-7; 10 bases line up with TRBD1. The CDR3 runs 15 residues. V lost 3 bases to trimming and J lost 5 bases; unmatched junction nucleotides: 7. CDR1 and CDR2 from the germline V gene are LGHNT and FRNRAP. The CDR3 here is CASGFPGTGVHEQYF. The CDR3 DNA sequence: TGTGCTAGTGGTTTCCCCGGGACAGGGGTACACGAGCAGTACTTC.

V is TRBV19 and J is TRBJ1-5; 7 bases map to TRBD1. This CDR3 is built from 17 residues. V shed 3 bases, J shed 0 bases, and the junction held 8 bases outside the gene matches. CDR1 and CDR2 (germline): LNHDA, SQIVND (reference sequence). CDR3 loop: CASSILGTDYSNQPQHF. The CDR3 DNA is TGTGCCAGTAGTATTTTAGGGACAGACTATAGCAATCAGCCCCAGCATTTT.

The chain links TRBV5-1 to TRBJ2-2; 10 nucleotides align to TRBD2. Looked up from germline, CDR1 is SGHRS and CDR2 is YFSETQ. V lost 5 bases to trimming and J lost 7 bases; unmatched junction nucleotides: 11. The CDR3 length is 16 residues. The CDR3 nucleotides read TGCGCCAGCAGGAGCCCTCTAGCGGGAGAGGACGGGGAGCTGTTTTTT. This encodes CASRSPLAGEDGELFF.

This clone came up a few times. The chain carries TRBV30 and TRBJ1-1; the match to TRBD1 covers 9 bases. With 4 bases clipped from V and 12 bases from J, the junction kept 9 bases outside the gene matches. Germline V gene sequence: CDR1 GTSNPN, CDR2 SVGIG (reference sequence). The CDR3 totals 12 residues. DNA of the CDR3: TGTGCCTGGAAATTGGGACAGGGCTCACCTTTCTTT. Amino acids: CAWKLGQGSPFF.

The CDR3 nucleotides are TGTGCCAGCAGCGTCGCTTTACAGGGACCTAATGAAAAACTGTTTTTT. Encoded protein: CASSVALQGPNEKLFF. The V and J genes are TRBV9 and TRBJ1-4; TRBD1 might be the D (6 bases). Germline V CDR1 and CDR2: SGDLS, YYNGEE. V was cut by 2 bases and J by 3 bases, with 14 bases left in between. The CDR3 extends over 16 amino acids.

The V call is TRBV29-1, the J call TRBJ2-2; 7 bases are shared with TRBD1. The CDR3 has 13 amino acids. Per the germline V gene, CDR1 is SQVTM and CDR2 is ANQGSEA. Trimming took 7 bases from V and 5 from J; bases not matched to a gene: 7. The CDR3 DNA sequence: TGCAGCGCCAGACAGGGTTCAACCGGGGAGCTGTTTTTT. This translates into CSARQGSTGELFF.

The chain carries TRBV30 and TRBJ1-1; D ambiguous. Looked up from germline, CDR1 is GTSNPN and CDR2 is SVGIG (reference sequence). The CDR3 loop spans 12 amino acids. Trimming removed 2 bases from V and 1 base from J, with 5 bases in between. The CDR3 region has the DNA TGTGCCTGGAGTTGGGGGAACACTGAAGCTTTCTTT. This translates into CAWSWGNTEAFF.

The chain joins TRBV2 to TRBJ2-7; tentative D call: TRBD2 (5 bases). The CDR3 length is 13 residues. Looked up from germline, CDR1 is SNHLY and CDR2 is FYNNEI. The germline V and J ends were trimmed by 8 bases and 1 base, with 12 bases remaining between them. The chain's CDR3 is CASSPPGSYEQYF. CDR3 bases: TGTGCCAGCTCCCCCCCGGGATCCTACGAGCAGTACTTC.

This clone is a singleton in its sample. CDR3 loop: CASSRLAGGLHYNEQFF. DNA of the CDR3: TGTGCCAGTAGTAGACTAGCGGGAGGCCTACACTACAATGAGCAGTTCTTC. The chain joins TRBV19 to TRBJ2-1, with 13 bases that match TRBD2. The junction had 6 bases not matched to a gene; V was cut back by 4 bases and J by 3 bases. Germline CDR1 is LNHDA and CDR2 is SQIVND (reference sequence). The CDR3 loop spans 17 amino acids.

In its sample, this clone was seen a few times. The rearrangement joins TRBV18 to TRBJ2-1, with D maybe TRBD2 (6 bases). This CDR3 comprises 15 residues. V lost 5 bases to trimming and J lost 4 bases, with 15 bases between them. Germline CDR1 KGHSH, CDR2 LQKENI. CDR3 sequence reads: CASSFGPGEYNEQFF. Here the CDR3 DNA reads TGTGCCAGCTCATTTGGTCCGGGGGAGTACAATGAGCAGTTCTTC.

The rearrangement links TRBV6-5 to TRBJ2-7, with D possibly matching TRBD1 (6 bases). Trimming shortened V by 2 bases and J by 2 bases, and 16 bases separated the two germline ends. The CDR3 totals 16 residues. Germline CDR1 is MNHEY and CDR2 is SVGAGI. CDR3 bases: TGTGCCAGCAGTTACACCGGTACGGGACAACCCTACGAGCAGTACTTC. Protein product: CASSYTGTGQPYEQYF.

The rearrangement joins TRBV28 to TRBJ2-7; D is perhaps TRBD1 (6 bases). The CDR3 is made up of 13 amino acids. CDR1 and CDR2 from the germline V gene are MDHEN and SYDVKM. Trimming left V 6 bases short and J 1 base short, with 10 bases between. The CDR3 DNA follows: TGTGCCAGCAGCCGAGACAGGTCCTACGAGCAGTACTTC. Translated: CASSRDRSYEQYF.

The chain uses TRBV7-9 and TRBJ2-7; D ambiguous. V lost 4 bases, J lost 0 bases, and 10 bases lay in between. Germline values: CDR1 SEHNR, CDR2 FQNEAQ (reference sequence). The CDR3 totals 14 residues. The CDR3 sequence is CASSSRSPSYEQYF. The CDR3 DNA sequence: TGTGCCAGCAGCTCCCGCTCACCCTCCTACGAGCAGTACTTC. Variable domain in full (rest from reference TRBV7-9 and TRBJ2-7): DTGVSQNPRHKITKRGQNVTFRCDPISEHNRLYWYRQTLGQGPEFLTYFQNEAQLEKSRLLSDRFSAERPKGSFSTLEIQRTEQGDSAMYLCASSSRSPSYEQYFGPGTRLTVT.

V and J are TRBV10-1 and TRBJ2-3; D is perhaps TRBD1 or TRBD2 (5 bases each). In germline, CDR1 is WNHNN, CDR2 SYGVQD (reference sequence). CDR3 length: 14 amino acids. Trimming left V 0 bases short and J 10 bases short, with 14 bases between. CDR3 region: CASSESSTARAQYF. For the CDR3, the DNA is TGCGCCAGCAGTGAGTCATCGACAGCGCGGGCGCAGTATTTT.

The chain carries TRBV7-7 and TRBJ1-1; no reliable D call. CDR1 and CDR2 (germline): SSHAT, FNYEAQ (reference sequence). This CDR3 region has 16 residues. The CDR3 spells CASLTSTYGLNTEAFF. CDR3 nucleotide sequence: TGTGCTAGCCTAACCAGTACATACGGGCTGAACACTGAAGCTTTCTTT.

This chain's CDR3 is CASSYPGQGERAFF. The CDR3 DNA sequence: TGCGCCAGCAGTTATCCGGGACAGGGAGAAAGAGCTTTCTTT. The chain uses TRBV5-1 and TRBJ1-1, with 9 bases identical to TRBD1. V was pared by 5 bases and J by 10 bases, with 12 bases of the junction left unmatched. CDR1 SGHRS and CDR2 YFSETQ come from the germline V gene. CDR3 length: 14 amino acids.

V usage is TRBV28 and J usage is TRBJ2-7; TRBD1 agrees at 7 bases. The germline gives CDR1 MDHEN, CDR2 SYDVKM. The CDR3 totals 15 residues. V lost 6 bases and J lost 6; bases outside the gene matches: 14. CDR3 coding DNA: TGTGCCAGCAGGCCGGAGACAGGGACGTCGGTCGAGCAGTACTTC. It specifies CASRPETGTSVEQYF.

This chain links TRBV7-9 with TRBJ1-4, with TRBD1 as a possible D gene (5 bases). V lost 4 bases, J lost 4 bases, and 16 bases lay in between. Germline CDR1 and CDR2: SEHNR and FQNEAQ (reference sequence). The CDR3 runs to 16 residues. The CDR3, as DNA: TGTGCCAGCAGCTCGACCCCAGGGTTAGGTAATGAAAAACTGTTTTTT. The encoded protein is CASSSTPGLGNEKLFF.

The V call is TRBV11-2, the J call TRBJ2-5, with a possible D match to TRBD1 (5 bases). The germline gives CDR1 SGHAT, CDR2 FQNNGV. Trimming removed 1 base from V and 0 bases from J, with 9 bases in between. The CDR3 is 15 amino acids. The CDR3 DNA reads TGTGCCAGCAGCTTAGGACAGCTCGACCAAGAGACCCAGTACTTC. Translated, it gives CASSLGQLDQETQYF.